The 26 T cell receptor beta chains in this list originate from one sample, sequenced in a study of cytomegalovirus exposure and HLA in healthy donors. PCR was performed using 60 Vbeta and 13 Jbeta primers. This table comes from immunoSEQ multiplex PCR, and its TCRdb copy is limited to in-frame clones, with some not included. Of some 95,000 clones listed, 60% to 80% were seen once; the top ten hold 1.2%. The sequenced sample consisted of PBMCs. These receptors originate from a female donor in good health and CMV-seronegative.

On this clone: This sample also contains other DNA sequences that code for the same CDR3. The chain combines TRBV6-4 with TRBJ1-2; TRBD1 matches 10 bases. Germline lookup yields CDR1 MRHNA and CDR2 SNTAGT. The CDR3 contains 15 residues. The junction had 7 bases not matched to a gene; V was cut back by 5 bases and J by 4 bases. CDR3 sequence (DNA): TGTGCCAGCAGTCCAACCGGGACAGGGGCCTATGGCTACACCTTC. Its protein is CASSPTGTGAYGYTF.

The V gene is TRBV14, the J gene TRBJ2-7; 13 nucleotides line up with TRBD2. The CDR3 is made up of 15 amino acids. CDR1 is SGHDN and CDR2 is FVKESK in the germline V gene. J gave up 6 bases and V 2 bases, and 4 bases lay outside the gene matches. In DNA form, the CDR3 reads TGTGCCAGCAGCCAACCGGGACTAGCGGGGTTCGAGCAGTACTTC. Residues: CASSQPGLAGFEQYF.

This clone turned up a few times. This sequence joins TRBV10-3 and TRBJ2-7; no clear D gene. V dropped 4 bases and J dropped 0 bases, with 16 bases sitting between them. CDR1 is ENHRY, CDR2 SYGVKD, per germline. The length of the CDR3 is 16 residues. The CDR3 nucleotides read TGTGCCATCAGTGTGTCCAACCAGTGGAGCTCCTACGAGCAGTACTTC. Translation gives CAISVSNQWSSYEQYF.

This clone was seen only a few times. The chain has TRBV19 and TRBJ1-5; 10 nucleotides match TRBD1. There are 17 residues in the CDR3. Germline-derived CDR1 and CDR2 are LNHDA and SQIVND (reference sequence). The ends lost 9 bases at V and 7 bases at J; junction bases unmatched: 18. The CDR3 DNA follows: TGTGCCAGCACTCCCGGTGTGGGGACAGGGGCGGGACAGCCCCAGCATTTT. It translates to CASTPGVGTGAGQPQHF.

The chain links TRBV5-6 to TRBJ1-6; 7 bases map to TRBD1. Germline CDR1 SGHDT, CDR2 YYEEEE. Losses at the gene ends were 5 bases for V and 9 bases for J; bases not matched to a gene: 8. The length of the CDR3 is 14 residues. The CDR3 region is CASRGTAEGSPLHF. The CDR3 DNA is TGTGCCAGCAGGGGGACAGCCGAGGGTTCACCCCTCCACTTT.

CDR3 DNA: TGCGCCAGCAGCCAATCGGGGGAGCTGTTTTTT. Its translation is CASSQSGELFF. The chain joins TRBV4-1 to TRBJ2-2; no definite D call. With 2 bases removed from V and 8 bases from J, the gap between germline ends came to 3 bases. Germline CDR1 MGHRA, CDR2 YSYEKL. The CDR3 has 11 amino acids.

V gene TRBV27 combines with J gene TRBJ2-7, with D tentatively TRBD1 (6 bases). The V gene lost 3 bases and the J gene lost 4 bases, with 10 bases spanning the gap. CDR1 MNHEY and CDR2 SMNVEV come from the germline V gene (reference sequence). The CDR3 runs 13 residues. This chain's CDR3 is CASSLTGGYEQYF. CDR3 sequence (DNA): TGTGCCAGCAGTTTGACAGGAGGTTACGAGCAGTACTTC.

The chain carries TRBV5-4 and TRBJ2-7, with D possibly being TRBD1 (6 bases). CDR3 length: 16 residues. Germline V gene lookup returns CDR1 SGHNT and CDR2 YYREEE (reference sequence). Trimming took 0 bases from V and 2 from J, leaving 15 bases between them. For the CDR3, the DNA is TGTGCCAGCAGCTTGGCAAACAGGGAAATCACCTACGAGCAGTACTTC. This encodes CASSLANREITYEQYF.

In this sample, this clone turned up a few times. This CDR3 is CASSYGTGNTEAFF. In nucleotides, the CDR3 is TGTGCCAGCAGTTACGGGACAGGGAACACTGAAGCTTTCTTT. This chain uses TRBV6-5 with TRBJ1-1, with 8 bases lining up with TRBD1. V shed 2 bases, J shed 1 base, and the junction held 0 bases outside the gene matches. Germline-derived CDR1 and CDR2 are MNHEY and SVGAGI. This CDR3 is built from 14 residues.

The chain has TRBV28 and TRBJ2-3; 9 bases match TRBD2. V dropped 7 bases and J dropped 5; count of bases not matched to a gene: 10. This CDR3 has 15 residues. Germline V CDR1 and CDR2: MDHEN, SYDVKM. CDR3 in amino acids: CASIPREGLGDTQYF. CDR3 nucleotide sequence: TGTGCCAGCATCCCGCGGGAGGGCCTAGGAGATACGCAGTATTTT.

The V and J genes are TRBV9 and TRBJ1-5; unclear D gene. Trimming cost V 0 bases and J 3 bases, with 10 bases left between them. Germline V lookup: CDR1 SGDLS, CDR2 YYNGEE. The CDR3 spans 15 residues. CDR3 DNA: TGTGCCAGCAGCGTAGGAGGAACGGACAATCAGCCCCAGCATTTT. Its translation: CASSVGGTDNQPQHF.

This chain links TRBV5-6 with TRBJ2-1; D is unresolved. Germline V CDR1 and CDR2: SGHDT, YYEEEE. V was clipped by 4 bases and J by 0 bases, with 11 bases between them. The CDR3 has 15 amino acids. The CDR3 is CASSVGGRSYNEQFF. As DNA, the CDR3 is TGTGCCAGCAGCGTGGGTGGGCGCTCCTACAATGAGCAGTTCTTC.

This clone was counted a few times. The chain has TRBV4-1 and TRBJ1-1; tentative D call: TRBD1 (5 bases). The CDR3 loop spans 16 amino acids. Trimming removed 2 bases from V and 1 base from J, with 14 bases in between. The germline CDR1 and CDR2 sequences are MGHRA and YSYEKL. This CDR3 is CASSQNPGRENTEAFF. The DNA of the CDR3 is TGCGCCAGCAGCCAAAACCCTGGCAGGGAGAACACTGAAGCTTTCTTT.

This chain connects TRBV11-2 to TRBJ2-3; weak D call: TRBD1 (5 bases). This CDR3 spans 15 amino acids. Germline V gene sequence: CDR1 SGHAT, CDR2 FQNNGV. The germline V and J ends were trimmed by 5 bases and 5 bases, with 17 bases remaining between them. CDR3 coding DNA: TGTGCCAGCAGCCCAGGGCCCTTCCTAGGAGATACGCAGTATTTT. It codes for CASSPGPFLGDTQYF. The entire variable domain, with the rest obtained from reference TRBV11-2 and TRBJ2-3, is as follows: EAGVAQSPRYKIIEKRQSVAFWCNPISGHATLYWYQQILGQGPKLLIQFQNNGVVDDSQLPKDRFSAERLKGVDSTLKIQPAKLEDSAVYLCASSPGPFLGDTQYFGPGTRLTVL.

About this clone itself: One end of the junction is discordant with germline, which a read error may explain. The rearrangement joins TRBV7-9 to TRBJ2-1, with a weak D call TRBD2 (7 bases). CDR3 length equals 15 residues. The germline V gene encodes CDR1 SEHNR and CDR2 FQNEAQ (reference sequence). CDR3 sequence reads: CSSSTRWGGPQEQFF. Here the CDR3 DNA reads TGTTCCAGCAGCACCAGGTGGGGGGGCCCCCAGGAGCAGTTCTTC. Full variable domain (missing parts from reference TRBV7-9 and TRBJ2-1): DTGVSQNPRHKITKRGQNVTFRCDPISEHNRLYWYRQTLGQGPEFLTYFQNEAQLEKSRLLSDRFSAERPKGSFSTLEIQRTEQGDSAMYLCSSSTRWGGPQEQFFGPGTRLTVL.

This chain joins TRBV6-5 and TRBJ1-2, with 7 positions matching TRBD1. The germline V gene encodes CDR1 MNHEY and CDR2 SVGAGI. With V trimmed by 0 bases and J by 8 bases, 3 bases remained unmatched. The CDR3 runs to 13 residues. CDR3 sequence (DNA): TGTGCCAGCAGTTACTCAGGGGGCAGAGGCTACACCTTC. Translation: CASSYSGGRGYTF.

V and J are TRBV6-4 and TRBJ2-3; TRBD2 matches 10 bases. CDR1 and CDR2 from the germline V gene are MRHNA and SNTAGT. The J segment lost 6 bases and the V segment lost 0 bases, leaving 3 bases of the junction unmatched. CDR3 length: 15 residues. As DNA, the CDR3 is TGTGCCAGCAGTGACTCAGCGGGGGGGTACGATACGCAGTATTTT. Encoded protein: CASSDSAGGYDTQYF.

V is TRBV30 and J is TRBJ2-7; no clear D gene. V lost 6 bases and J 3 bases, leaving 6 bases between the germline ends. CDR1 is GTSNPN, CDR2 SVGIG, per germline (reference sequence). The CDR3 length is 10 residues. CDR3 bases: TGTGCCTGCTACAGCTACGAGCAGTACTTC. As protein: CACYSYEQYF.

Worth noting for this clone: Compared with germline, one end of the junction differs, possibly owing to a read error. The V gene is TRBV7-8, the J gene TRBJ1-3; D remains ambiguous. CDR3 length: 17 residues. Germline V gene data show CDR1 as SGHVS and CDR2 as FQNEAQ. This chain's CDR3 is CVSRPSLRPNPGNTIYF. CDR3 bases: TGTGTCAGCAGACCCTCCCTCAGGCCTAATCCTGGAAACACCATATATTTT. Drawing the rest from reference TRBV7-8 and TRBJ1-3, the complete variable domain is GAGVSQSPRYKVAKRGQDVALRCDPISGHVSLFWYQQALGQGPEFLTYFQNEAQLDKSGLPSDRFFAERPEGSVSTLKIQRTQQEDSAVYLCVSRPSLRPNPGNTIYFGEGSWLTVV.

V and J are TRBV30 and TRBJ2-1; 11 bases are shared with TRBD2. V dropped 2 bases and J dropped 6; count of bases not matched to a gene: 3. Germline CDR1 reads GTSNPN; CDR2 reads SVGIG (reference sequence). The CDR3 runs 14 residues. The CDR3 sequence is CAWSLGLAANEQFF. DNA for the CDR3: TGTGCCTGGAGTCTGGGACTAGCGGCCAATGAGCAGTTCTTC.

J is TRBJ1-2 and V is TRBV27; weak D call: TRBD1 (6 bases). The germline V gene encodes CDR1 MNHEY and CDR2 SMNVEV (reference sequence). V was pared by 5 bases and J by 4 bases, with 14 bases between. The CDR3 consists of 14 residues. CDR3 in amino acids: CASSPGGQSYGYTF. CDR3 nucleotides: TGTGCCAGCAGTCCAGGAGGACAGAGCTATGGCTACACCTTC.

The sample holds a few counts of this clone. The CDR3 DNA reads TGTGCCTGGAGTGTGGACAGCGCCCAAGAGACCCAGTACTTC. Its protein is CAWSVDSAQETQYF. This chain joins TRBV30 and TRBJ2-5; possibly TRBD1 for D (6 bases). This CDR3 has 14 residues. The ends were cut back, 0 bases at V and 1 base at J, with 9 bases in the middle. The germline CDR1 and CDR2 sequences are GTSNPN and SVGIG (reference sequence).

This clone was seen a few times. The rearrangement joins TRBV27 to TRBJ1-2; possibly TRBD1 for D (5 bases). CDR1 and CDR2 from the germline V gene are MNHEY and SMNVEV (reference sequence). The CDR3 is 16 amino acids. The V end lost 0 bases, the J end lost 6 bases, and 17 bases lay between the germline ends. The CDR3: CASSLSQETRRNGYTF. The CDR3 DNA sequence: TGTGCCAGCAGTTTATCACAGGAAACTCGACGGAATGGCTACACCTTC.

This clone was observed once. The chain is built from TRBV27 and TRBJ1-6, with a weak D call TRBD1 (6 bases). The CDR3 runs to 14 residues. Trimming took off 7 bases at V and 7 bases at J, with 14 bases between the two ends. Germline assignment: CDR1 MNHEY and CDR2 SMNVEV (reference sequence). The DNA for the CDR3 is TGTGCCAGCACCACCGGGACATCCAATTCACCCCTCCACTTT. Protein sequence: CASTTGTSNSPLHF.

The V gene is TRBV2, the J gene TRBJ2-6; TRBD1 agrees at 7 bases. The CDR3 spans 15 residues. The germline V gene has CDR1 SNHLY and CDR2 FYNNEI. V gave up 6 bases and J gave up 3 bases; unmatched junction bases: 5. The CDR3 DNA sequence: TGTGCCAGCAGCCTCAGGGGGTTTGGGGCCAACGTCCTGACTTTC. Translating it yields CASSLRGFGANVLTF.

V is TRBV5-1 and J is TRBJ1-1, with a tentative D call TRBD1 (6 bases). The germline V gene encodes CDR1 SGHRS and CDR2 YFSETQ. This CDR3 region has 15 residues. Deletions cut 0 bases from V and 4 bases from J, with 13 bases between. The CDR3 coding sequence is TGCGCCAGCAGCTTGGCACAGGGAGGGCTCACTGAAGCTTTCTTT. It yields the protein CASSLAQGGLTEAFF.